The present TCR beta chain was sequenced within a study of PD-L1 blockade in urothelial cancer. Overall study: Atezolizumab therapy began for patients at some point between 2014 and 2016, dosed at 1,200 mg intravenously every 3 weeks. Prior exposure to chemotherapy in patients amounted to 0 to 3 regimens received. Blood was tested 3 weeks (second dose) and 6 weeks into treatment.

Time point described: pretreatment peripheral blood. Profiled with immunoSEQ multiplex PCR; TCRdb holds only in-frame clones, not every one. There are fewer than 45,000 clones in the sample; 82% occur only once, and 6.8% lies in the top ten. Trimming removed 6 bases at V and 4 bases at J, with 13 bases between. Germline lookup yields CDR1 MNHEY and CDR2 SMNVEV (reference sequence). The CDR3 spans 14 residues. The source was PBMCs, collected around atezolizumab (anti-PD-L1) treatment. The sequence was obtained from a man between 60 and 75 years old with urothelial cancer. This sequence joins TRBV27 and TRBJ1-3; a weak D match, TRBD1 (5 bases). CDR3 DNA sequence: TGTGCCAGCAGCTCGGGGGGAACGGGAAACACCATATATTTT. Its translation: CASSSGGTGNTIYF.